This T cell receptor beta chain was sequenced in a study of shared clonotypes between healthy human individuals. Study-level background: Two female and a few male donors aged 18 to 49 were enrolled.

A word on this clone: The sample carries other DNA sequences with the same CDR3.

Original processing notes: With immunoSEQ giving junction-only sequences and no quality scores, filtering differed. The table came from immunoSEQ multiplex PCR; TCRdb's copy has only in-frame clones and leaves some out. For V, J and clone size, that table is used; D and trimming come from the DNA. Among more than 500,000 clones listed, roughly 95% were seen once. With 4 bases removed from V and 3 bases from J, the gap between germline ends came to 3 bases. The CDR3 consists of 11 residues. Germline values: CDR1 MDHEN, CDR2 SYDVKM. The donors were all Caucasian adults (living in Nashville, Tennessee). The chain joins TRBV28 to TRBJ1-2; no clear D. Source material: naive CD4+ T cells sorted from blood. The subset was: CD45RA+ positively selected. This TCR came from a woman younger than 45 in good health. CDR3 sequence reads: CASSSDYGYTF. For the CDR3, the DNA is TGTGCCAGCAGTTCGGACTATGGCTACACCTTC.